This is a list of T cell receptor beta chains from one sample in a study of blood T cells in healthy people across ages. TCRdb itself ran the 5' RACE reads through MiXCR, one entry per CDR3 protein. The table has about 640,000 distinct CDR3 sequences, approximately 30% seen once. Sequenced sample: blood. These receptors were taken from a woman of 80 years or more in good health. The CDR3 runs from the conserved cysteine through the conserved F or W. A D gene is named only where the DNA matches it firmly. Size values are once, few and many counts, or a class for expanded clones, and some rows have none.

size: many; V: TRBV7-8; D: NA; J: TRBJ2-5; CDR3: CASSPPAQETQYF; DNA: TGTGCCAGCAGCCCGCCGGCCCAAGAGACCCAGTACTTC
size: NA; V: TRBV6-5; D: TRBD1; J: TRBJ2-1; CDR3: CASKPGQAPYNEQFF; DNA: TGTGCCAGCAAGCCCGGACAGGCTCCCTACAATGAGCAGTTCTTC
size: NA; V: TRBV27; D: TRBD1; J: TRBJ1-2; CDR3: CASSPHRGLAYGYTF; DNA: TGTGCCAGCAGTCCGCACAGGGGGCTGGCCTATGGCTACACCTTC
size: many; V: TRBV12-3/TRBV12-4; D: NA; J: TRBJ2-1; CDR3: CASSSRRPGDIDEQFF; DNA: TGTGCCAGCAGTTCCCGGAGGCCCGGGGATATCGATGAGCAGTTCTTC
size: NA; V: TRBV21-1; D: NA; J: TRBJ1-2; CDR3: CASSAGTAAGGYTF; DNA: TGTGCCAGCAGCGCAGGGACAGCCGCGGGGGGCTACACCTTC
size: NA; V: TRBV6-5; D: NA; J: TRBJ1-2; CDR3: CASSYFRGHYGYTF; DNA: TGTGCCAGCAGTTACTTCCGGGGCCACTATGGCTACACCTTC
size: many; V: TRBV6-2/TRBV6-3; D: TRBD2; J: TRBJ2-5; CDR3: CASSRRLSGGQETQYF; DNA: TGTGCCAGCAGTCGGCGCCTAAGCGGGGGCCAAGAGACCCAGTACTTC
size: many; V: TRBV9; D: NA; J: TRBJ2-3; CDR3: CASGVRFSGASTDTQYF; DNA: TGTGCCAGCGGTGTTCGCTTCTCCGGAGCTAGCACAGATACGCAGTATTTT
size: NA; V: TRBV12-3/TRBV12-4; D: NA; J: TRBJ1-2; CDR3: CASSLGQHNYGYTF; DNA: TGTGCCAGCAGTTTAGGACAGCATAACTATGGCTACACCTTC
size: many; V: TRBV5-1; D: TRBD2; J: TRBJ2-5; CDR3: CASRASGGVLETQYF; DNA: TGCGCCAGCAGAGCTAGCGGGGGGGTTCTAGAGACCCAGTACTTC
size: few; V: TRBV18; D: NA; J: TRBJ2-3; CDR3: CASPSDPLSQYF; DNA: TGTGCCAGCCCATCTGACCCACTATCGCAGTATTTT
size: NA; V: TRBV4-3; D: TRBD1; J: TRBJ2-6; CDR3: CASSQDRASGANVLTF; DNA: TGCGCCAGCAGTCAAGACAGGGCATCTGGGGCCAACGTCCTGACTTTC
size: NA; V: TRBV20-1; D: TRBD2; J: TRBJ2-5; CDR3: CSASILARGETQYF; DNA: TGCAGTGCTAGTATCCTAGCGCGGGGGGAGACCCAGTACTTC
size: NA; V: TRBV12-3/TRBV12-4; D: NA; J: TRBJ2-3; CDR3: CASRAGRSLVTDTQYF; DNA: TGTGCCAGCAGGGCGGGACGGAGCCTCGTCACAGATACGCAGTATTTT
size: NA; V: TRBV7-2; D: NA; J: TRBJ2-4; CDR3: CASSFTGPPPKNIQYF; DNA: TGTGCCAGCAGCTTCACCGGGCCCCCACCCAAAAACATTCAGTACTTC
size: many; V: TRBV24-1; D: NA; J: TRBJ2-1; CDR3: CATSDSGKIHEQFF; DNA: TGTGCCACCAGTGACTCAGGAAAGATTCATGAGCAGTTCTTC
size: NA; V: TRBV20-1; D: TRBD1; J: TRBJ2-5; CDR3: CSAREGTGVKEQYF; DNA: TGCAGTGCTAGAGAAGGGACAGGGGTAAAAGAGCAGTACTTC
size: many; V: TRBV20-1; D: TRBD2; J: TRBJ2-1; CDR3: CSASGLAGGREQFF; DNA: TGCAGTGCTTCCGGACTAGCGGGGGGGCGAGAGCAGTTCTTC
size: NA; V: TRBV5-1; D: TRBD1; J: TRBJ2-7; CDR3: CASSFTGASSSYNEQYF; DNA: TGCGCCAGCAGCTTCACAGGGGCTTCAAGCTCCTACAATGAGCAGTACTTC
size: many; V: TRBV7-2; D: TRBD1; J: TRBJ2-1; CDR3: CASSGGTGAINEQFF; DNA: TGTGCCAGCAGCGGAGGGACAGGGGCTATCAATGAGCAGTTCTTC
size: many; V: TRBV20-1; D: TRBD1; J: TRBJ2-5; CDR3: CSAARTGGWETQYF; DNA: TGCAGTGCGGCTCGGACAGGGGGTTGGGAGACCCAGTACTTC
size: many; V: TRBV6-6; D: NA; J: TRBJ1-2; CDR3: CASRERGGESGYTF; DNA: TGTGCCAGCAGGGAGCGGGGAGGGGAGTCTGGCTACACCTTC
size: NA; V: TRBV9; D: NA; J: TRBJ1-1; CDR3: CASSSGGSENTEAFF; DNA: TGTGCCAGCAGCTCCGGAGGCTCGGAGAACACTGAAGCTTTCTTT
size: many; V: TRBV9; D: NA; J: TRBJ2-1; CDR3: CASSVAGANNEQFF; DNA: TGTGCCAGCAGCGTAGCAGGGGCGAACAATGAGCAGTTCTTC
size: many; V: TRBV20-1; D: NA; J: TRBJ2-7; CDR3: CSASVGATTYEQYF; DNA: TGCAGTGCTAGTGTAGGGGCTACCACCTACGAGCAGTACTTC
size: NA; V: TRBV5-1; D: NA; J: TRBJ2-1; CDR3: CASSLDVFGHNEQFF; DNA: TGCGCCAGCAGCTTGGATGTGTTCGGGCACAATGAGCAGTTCTTC
size: many; V: TRBV7-2; D: NA; J: TRBJ2-7; CDR3: CASSLPSAYEQYF; DNA: TGTGCCAGCAGCTTGCCAAGCGCGTACGAGCAGTACTTC
size: NA; V: TRBV5-6; D: NA; J: TRBJ2-1; CDR3: CASSPLNAALASKTQFF; DNA: TGTGCCAGCAGCCCCTTGAATGCCGCCCTAGCGTCGAAGACCCAGTTCTTC